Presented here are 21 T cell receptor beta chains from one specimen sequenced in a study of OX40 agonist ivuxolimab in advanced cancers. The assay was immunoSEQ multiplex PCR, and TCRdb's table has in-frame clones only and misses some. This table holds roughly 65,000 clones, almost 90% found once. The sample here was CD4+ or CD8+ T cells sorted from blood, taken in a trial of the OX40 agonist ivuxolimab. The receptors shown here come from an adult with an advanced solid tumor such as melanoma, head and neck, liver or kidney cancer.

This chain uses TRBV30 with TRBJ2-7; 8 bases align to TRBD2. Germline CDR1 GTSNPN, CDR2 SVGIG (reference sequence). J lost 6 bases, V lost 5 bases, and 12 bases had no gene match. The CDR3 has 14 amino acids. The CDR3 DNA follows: TGTGCCTGGGGGCAGGGACTAGGCGGGCGCGAGCAGTACTTC. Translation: CAWGQGLGGREQYF.

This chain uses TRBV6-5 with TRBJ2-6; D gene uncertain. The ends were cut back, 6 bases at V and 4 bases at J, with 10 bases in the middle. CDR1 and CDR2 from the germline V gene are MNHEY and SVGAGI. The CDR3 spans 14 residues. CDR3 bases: TGTGCCAGCAGCCTTGGTGGGGGGGCCAACGTCCTGACTTTC. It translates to CASSLGGGANVLTF.

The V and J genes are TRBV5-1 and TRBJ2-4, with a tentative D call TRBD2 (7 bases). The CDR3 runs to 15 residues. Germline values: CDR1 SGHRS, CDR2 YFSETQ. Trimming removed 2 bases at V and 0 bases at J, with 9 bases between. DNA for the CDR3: TGCGCCAGCAGCTTCGGGGGGCTAGCCAAAAACATTCAGTACTTC. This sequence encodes CASSFGGLAKNIQYF.

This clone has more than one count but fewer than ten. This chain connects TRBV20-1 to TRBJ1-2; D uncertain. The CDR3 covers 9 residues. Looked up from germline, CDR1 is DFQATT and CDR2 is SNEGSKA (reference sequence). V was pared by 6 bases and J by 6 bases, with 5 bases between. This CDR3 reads CSANDGYTF. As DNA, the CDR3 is TGCAGTGCAAATGATGGCTACACCTTC.

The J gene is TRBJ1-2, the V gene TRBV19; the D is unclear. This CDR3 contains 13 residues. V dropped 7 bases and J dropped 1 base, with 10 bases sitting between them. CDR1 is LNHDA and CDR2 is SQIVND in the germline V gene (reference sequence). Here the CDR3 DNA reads TGTGCCAGTAAAGGGCAGAATAACTATGGCTACACCTTC. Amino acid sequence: CASKGQNNYGYTF.

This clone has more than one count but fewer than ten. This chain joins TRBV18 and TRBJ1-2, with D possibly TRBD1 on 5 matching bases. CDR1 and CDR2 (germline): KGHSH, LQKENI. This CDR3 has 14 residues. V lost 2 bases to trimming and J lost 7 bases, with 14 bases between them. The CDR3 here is CASSPAGTETGYTF. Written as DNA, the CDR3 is TGTGCCAGCTCACCAGCCGGGACCGAAACTGGCTACACCTTC.

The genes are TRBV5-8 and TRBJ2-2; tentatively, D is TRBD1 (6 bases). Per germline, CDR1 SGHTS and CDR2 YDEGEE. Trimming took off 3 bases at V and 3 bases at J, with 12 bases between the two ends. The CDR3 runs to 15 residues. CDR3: CASSYEQGYTGELFF. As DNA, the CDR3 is TGTGCCAGCAGCTATGAACAGGGTTACACCGGGGAGCTGTTTTTT.

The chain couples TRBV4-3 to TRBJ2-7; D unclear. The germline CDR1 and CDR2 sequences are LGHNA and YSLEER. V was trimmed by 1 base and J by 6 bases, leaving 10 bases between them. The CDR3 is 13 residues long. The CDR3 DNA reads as TGCGCCAGCAGCCAAGTGGCCTATATCGAGCAGTACTTC. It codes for CASSQVAYIEQYF.

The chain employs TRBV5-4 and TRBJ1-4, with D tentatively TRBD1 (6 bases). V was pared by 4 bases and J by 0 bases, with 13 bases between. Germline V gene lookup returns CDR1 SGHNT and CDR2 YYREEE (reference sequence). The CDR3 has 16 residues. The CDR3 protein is CASSRRQEATNEKLFF. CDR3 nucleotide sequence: TGTGCCAGCAGCCGTCGACAGGAAGCAACTAATGAAAAACTGTTTTTT. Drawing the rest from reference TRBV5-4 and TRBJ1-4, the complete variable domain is ETGVTQSPTHLIKTRGQQVTLRCSSQSGHNTVSWYQQALGQGPQFIFQYYREEENGRGNFPPRFSGLQFPNYSSELNVNALELDDSALYLCASSRRQEATNEKLFFGSGTQLSVL.

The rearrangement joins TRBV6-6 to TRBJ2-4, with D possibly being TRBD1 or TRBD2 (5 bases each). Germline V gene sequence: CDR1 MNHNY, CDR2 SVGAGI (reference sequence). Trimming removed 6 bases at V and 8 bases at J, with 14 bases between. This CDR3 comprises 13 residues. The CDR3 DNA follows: TGTGCCAGCAGCCGGGGTGAGGGGCACATTCAGTACTTC. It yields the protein CASSRGEGHIQYF.

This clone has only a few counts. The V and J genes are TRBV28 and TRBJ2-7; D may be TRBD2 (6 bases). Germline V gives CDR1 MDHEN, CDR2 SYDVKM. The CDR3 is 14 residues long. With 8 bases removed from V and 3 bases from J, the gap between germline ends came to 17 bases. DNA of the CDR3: TGTGCCAGCTACCTAGGAGGGCGAGACTACGAGCAGTACTTC. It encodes CASYLGGRDYEQYF.

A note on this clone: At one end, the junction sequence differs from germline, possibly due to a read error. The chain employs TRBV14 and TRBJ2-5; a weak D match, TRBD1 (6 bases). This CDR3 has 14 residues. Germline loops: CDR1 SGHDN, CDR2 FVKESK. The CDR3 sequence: CASSKEWGPATQYF. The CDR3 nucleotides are TGTGCCAGCAGCAAAGAGTGGGGGCCAGCGACCCAGTACTTC.

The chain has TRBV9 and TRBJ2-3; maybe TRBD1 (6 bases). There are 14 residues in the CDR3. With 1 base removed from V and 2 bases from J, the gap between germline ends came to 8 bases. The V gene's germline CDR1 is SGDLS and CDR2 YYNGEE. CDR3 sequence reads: CASSVWDNTDTQYF. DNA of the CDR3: TGTGCCAGCAGCGTATGGGACAACACAGATACGCAGTATTTT. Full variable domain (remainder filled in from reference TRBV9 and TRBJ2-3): DSGVTQTPKHLITATGQRVTLRCSPRSGDLSVYWYQQSLDQGLQFLIQYYNGEERAKGNILERFSAQQFPDLHSELNLSSLELGDSALYFCASSVWDNTDTQYFGPGTRLTVL.

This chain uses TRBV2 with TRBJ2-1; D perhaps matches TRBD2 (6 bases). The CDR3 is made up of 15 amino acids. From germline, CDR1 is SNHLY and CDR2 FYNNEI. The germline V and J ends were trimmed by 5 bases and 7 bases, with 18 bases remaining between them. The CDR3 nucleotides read TGTGCCAGCAGTTCCGACGGGAGCCCCCTTAATGAGCAGTTCTTC. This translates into CASSSDGSPLNEQFF.

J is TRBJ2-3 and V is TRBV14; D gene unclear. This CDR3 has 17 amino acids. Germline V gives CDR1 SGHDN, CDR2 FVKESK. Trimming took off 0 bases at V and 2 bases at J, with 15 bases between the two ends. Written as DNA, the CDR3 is TGTGCCAGCAGCCAAGAAATGGGCTATATTATCACAGATACGCAGTATTTT. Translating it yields CASSQEMGYIITDTQYF.

CDR3 in DNA: TGTGCCAGCAGCTTGAGTGGACCCTACGAGCAGTACTTC. Translation gives CASSLSGPYEQYF. V is TRBV7-8 and J is TRBJ2-7; D remains ambiguous. The germline V and J ends were trimmed by 3 bases and 2 bases, with 8 bases remaining between them. The length of the CDR3 is 13 residues. Germline V gene sequence: CDR1 SGHVS, CDR2 FQNEAQ.

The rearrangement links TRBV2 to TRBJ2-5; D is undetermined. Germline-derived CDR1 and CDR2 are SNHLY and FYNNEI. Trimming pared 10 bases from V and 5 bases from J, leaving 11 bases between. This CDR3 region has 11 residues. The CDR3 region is CANADLETQYF. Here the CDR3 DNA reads TGTGCCAACGCTGATTTGGAGACCCAGTACTTC.

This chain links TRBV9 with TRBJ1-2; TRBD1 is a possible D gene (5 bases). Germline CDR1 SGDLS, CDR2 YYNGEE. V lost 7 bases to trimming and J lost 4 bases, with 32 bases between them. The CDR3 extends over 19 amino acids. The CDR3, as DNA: TGTGCCAGCGGGGGGGACCCGGGTAATAAGGGTTCAAGGGGCTATGGCTACACCTTC. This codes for CASGGDPGNKGSRGYGYTF.

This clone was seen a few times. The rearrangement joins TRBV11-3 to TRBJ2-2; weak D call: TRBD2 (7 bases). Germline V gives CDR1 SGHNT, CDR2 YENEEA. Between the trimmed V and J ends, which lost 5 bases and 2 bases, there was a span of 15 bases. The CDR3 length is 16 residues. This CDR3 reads CASSPGGGYNTGELFF. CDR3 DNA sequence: TGTGCCAGCAGCCCGGGGGGCGGGTACAACACCGGGGAGCTGTTTTTT. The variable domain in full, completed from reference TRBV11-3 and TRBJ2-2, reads EAGVVQSPRYKIIEKKQPVAFWCNPISGHNTLYWYLQNLGQGPELLIRYENEEAVDDSQLPKDRFSAERLKGVDSTLKIQPAELGDSAVYLCASSPGGGYNTGELFFGEGSRLTVL.

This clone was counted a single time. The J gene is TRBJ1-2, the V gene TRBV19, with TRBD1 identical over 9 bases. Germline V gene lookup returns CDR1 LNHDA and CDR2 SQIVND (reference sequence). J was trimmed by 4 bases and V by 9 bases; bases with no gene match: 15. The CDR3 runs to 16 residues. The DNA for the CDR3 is TGTGCCAGCCTTCCGGGATGGGACAGGGTTGGCTATGGCTACACCTTC. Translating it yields CASLPGWDRVGYGYTF.

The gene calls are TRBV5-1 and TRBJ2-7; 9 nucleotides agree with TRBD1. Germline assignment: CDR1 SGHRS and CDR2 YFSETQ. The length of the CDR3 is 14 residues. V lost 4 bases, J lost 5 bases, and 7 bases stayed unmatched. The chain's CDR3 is CASSHGQGRHEQYF. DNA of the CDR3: TGCGCCAGCAGCCACGGACAGGGGCGCCACGAGCAGTACTTC.